This entry lists 18 T cell receptor beta chains sequenced from one sample in a study of PD-1 blockade in classical Hodgkin lymphoma. There was relapse after autologous stem cell transplantation in every patient, and there was variation in brentuximab vedotin exposure. Data came from immunoSEQ multiplex PCR; TCRdb stores just in-frame clones and leaves some out. The sample contains approximately 41,000 clones, 78% of which appear only once. The sequencing used peripheral blood mononuclear cells (PBMCs), collected at baseline. The receptors shown here come from a human donor with classical Hodgkin lymphoma.

The rearrangement uses TRBV7-2 and TRBJ2-5; no firm D call. The CDR3 runs 14 residues. V was cut by 1 base and J by 2 bases, with 8 bases left in between. CDR1 is SGHTA and CDR2 is FQGNSA in the germline V gene. This CDR3 is CASSLGWVQETQYF. The DNA for the CDR3 is TGTGCCAGCAGCTTAGGGTGGGTGCAAGAGACCCAGTACTTC. The full variable domain, its missing parts supplied by reference TRBV7-2 and TRBJ2-5, is GAGVSQSPSNKVTEKGKDVELRCDPISGHTALYWYRQSLGQGLEFLIYFQGNSAPDKSGLPSDRFSAERTGGSVSTLTIQRTQQEDSAVYLCASSLGWVQETQYFGPGTRLLVL.

This clone came up a few times. The chain carries TRBV27 and TRBJ1-5; D may be TRBD1 (5 bases). Trimming removed 3 bases at V and 3 bases at J, with 9 bases between. The CDR3 has 14 residues. CDR1 is MNHEY, CDR2 SMNVEV, per germline (reference sequence). CDR3 loop: CASSFGADNQPQHF. The CDR3 DNA is TGTGCCAGCAGTTTTGGGGCAGACAATCAGCCCCAGCATTTT.

The V call is TRBV5-1, the J call TRBJ2-3, with unresolved D. This CDR3 spans 11 amino acids. Germline V gene lookup returns CDR1 SGHRS and CDR2 YFSETQ. The V gene lost 2 bases and the J gene lost 4 bases, with 2 bases spanning the gap. The CDR3 sequence: CASSFADTQYF. The CDR3 DNA reads TGCGCCAGCAGCTTTGCAGATACGCAGTATTTT.

In its sample, this clone was seen a few times. The chain is built from TRBV5-1 and TRBJ2-7, with 10 bases fitting TRBD2. This CDR3 comprises 16 residues. Germline V lookup: CDR1 SGHRS, CDR2 YFSETQ. The V segment lost 0 bases and the J segment 3 bases; nucleotides outside the gene matches: 6. As DNA, the CDR3 is TGCGCCAGCAGCTTGGCCAGCGGGGGGGCTGTCTACGAGCAGTACTTC. This codes for CASSLASGGAVYEQYF.

This chain joins TRBV29-1 and TRBJ2-5; 9 bases are a match to TRBD1. Germline trimming cut 6 bases from V and 5 bases from J; bases unmatched to any gene: 10. The length of the CDR3 is 14 residues. Germline lookup yields CDR1 SQVTM and CDR2 ANQGSEA. The CDR3 nucleotides are TGCAGCGTCCTCCGGGACAGGGAATTTGAGACCCAGTACTTC. This encodes CSVLRDREFETQYF.

Remarks on this clone: Distinct nucleotide sequences in the sample also encode this CDR3. The chain joins TRBV5-6 to TRBJ1-2; weak D call: TRBD1 (6 bases). The germline V gene encodes CDR1 SGHDT and CDR2 YYEEEE. This CDR3 is 14 amino acids long. V was clipped by 4 bases and J by 8 bases, with 18 bases between them. The DNA for the CDR3 is TGTGCCAGCAGCCCACGGGGAGGGGGACGCGGCTACACCTTC. As protein: CASSPRGGGRGYTF.

In nucleotides, the CDR3 is TGCGCCAGCAGCCAGGCGTTGTTAGGTGAGCAGTTCTTC. Residues: CASSQALLGEQFF. The genes are TRBV4-3 and TRBJ2-1; D unclear. The CDR3 sequence is 13 residues long. V was trimmed by 3 bases and J by 9 bases, leaving 12 bases between them. Germline lookup yields CDR1 LGHNA and CDR2 YSLEER.

This clone was seen more than once but under ten times. The chain has TRBV5-1 and TRBJ1-2; D ambiguous. V was trimmed by 8 bases and J by 8 bases, leaving 16 bases between them. The CDR3 consists of 12 residues. Germline loops: CDR1 SGHRS, CDR2 YFSETQ. This CDR3 reads CASTPGAGGYTF. In DNA, the CDR3 is TGCGCCAGTACCCCAGGAGCGGGCGGCTACACCTTC.

The gene calls are TRBV7-9 and TRBJ2-3; D is undetermined. The CDR3 length is 10 residues. Trimming pared 11 bases from V and 6 bases from J, leaving 9 bases between. Per the germline V gene, CDR1 is SEHNR and CDR2 is FQNEAQ (reference sequence). CDR3 coding DNA: TGTGCCCTGGGAAGGGATACGCAGTATTTT. Its translation is CALGRDTQYF.

This chain connects TRBV29-1 to TRBJ1-5; possible D gene TRBD1, 5 bases. This CDR3 has 14 residues. CDR1 SQVTM and CDR2 ANQGSEA come from the germline V gene. Trimming removed 4 bases from V and 0 bases from J, with 10 bases in between. This CDR3 reads CSVAGGDSNQPQHF. The CDR3 coding sequence is TGCAGCGTTGCTGGGGGGGATAGCAATCAGCCCCAGCATTTT.

The chain recombines TRBV18 with TRBJ1-2; 7 bases match TRBD1. Germline-derived CDR1 and CDR2 are KGHSH and LQKENI. The CDR3 totals 15 residues. Trimming took 2 bases from V and 7 from J; bases not matched to a gene: 10. As DNA, the CDR3 is TGTGCCAGCTCACCATCTACAGGGGTGGTCGCTGGCTACACCTTC. This sequence encodes CASSPSTGVVAGYTF.

The gene calls are TRBV6-6 and TRBJ2-3; D is undetermined. The CDR3 sequence is 16 residues long. The germline V gene has CDR1 MNHNY and CDR2 SVGAGI (reference sequence). V was trimmed by 0 bases and J by 1 base, leaving 11 bases between them. Here the CDR3 reads CASSYSALAGTDTQYF. Here the CDR3 DNA reads TGTGCCAGCAGTTACTCCGCCCTGGCGGGCACAGATACGCAGTATTTT.

This clone was picked up a small number of times. The chain recombines TRBV5-1 with TRBJ1-1; the D is unclear. Trimming stripped 0 bases from V and 2 bases from J, with 5 bases between. CDR3 length equals 13 residues. Looked up from germline, CDR1 is SGHRS and CDR2 is YFSETQ. CDR3 sequence: CASSLDLNTEAFF. The CDR3 DNA sequence: TGCGCCAGCAGCTTGGATCTTAACACTGAAGCTTTCTTT.

The CDR3 sequence: CARGRGFPYNEQFF. DNA of the CDR3: TGTGCCAGGGGAAGGGGGTTTCCCTACAATGAGCAGTTCTTC. J is TRBJ2-1 and V is TRBV2; maybe TRBD1 (6 bases). Trimming removed 9 bases from V and 2 bases from J, with 14 bases in between. The CDR3 runs 14 residues. Germline V gene data show CDR1 as SNHLY and CDR2 as FYNNEI.

V and J are TRBV4-3 and TRBJ2-7; 7 bases are a match to TRBD1. The CDR3 length is 16 residues. Germline CDR1 LGHNA, CDR2 YSLEER. The V and J ends lost 0 bases and 5 bases, in that order; junction bases with no gene match: 10. The CDR3 DNA reads as TGCGCCAGCAGCCAAGATAGCACGACAGGGAGCCACGAGCAGTACTTC. Its translation: CASSQDSTTGSHEQYF.

The rearrangement joins TRBV9 to TRBJ1-6; D ambiguous. Trimming took 0 bases from V and 5 from J, leaving 6 bases between them. In germline, CDR1 is SGDLS, CDR2 YYNGEE. There are 14 residues in the CDR3. In nucleotides, the CDR3 is TGTGCCAGCAGCGTAGACAGCAATAATTCACCCCTCCACTTT. Encoded protein: CASSVDSNNSPLHF.

This chain links TRBV2 with TRBJ1-2; D possibly corresponds to TRBD1 (5 bases). CDR1 is SNHLY and CDR2 is FYNNEI in the germline V gene. CDR3 length equals 14 residues. Trimming pared 6 bases from V and 1 base from J, leaving 12 bases between. The CDR3 region has the DNA TGTGCCAGCAGGGCTCCCGGGGGTAACTATGGCTACACCTTC. Protein sequence: CASRAPGGNYGYTF.

The V and J genes are TRBV19 and TRBJ1-1; D not certain. Germline loops: CDR1 LNHDA, CDR2 SQIVND (reference sequence). V was trimmed by 2 bases and J by 4 bases, leaving 11 bases between them. This CDR3 spans 14 amino acids. The CDR3, as DNA: TGTGCCAGTAGTATATCGCCGGTGGGCACTGAAGCTTTCTTT. The encoded protein is CASSISPVGTEAFF. The whole variable domain, remainder taken from reference TRBV19 and TRBJ1-1, is DGGITQSPKYLFRKEGQNVTLSCEQNLNHDAMYWYRQDPGQGLRLIYYSQIVNDFQKGDIAEGYSVSREKKESFPLTVTSAQKNPTAFYLCASSISPVGTEAFFGQGTRLTVV.